This T cell receptor beta chain was captured by sequencing in a study of response to subunit inactivated influenza vaccine. Study results and caveats: With each seasonal influenza vaccination, the authors suggested, few new T cells are recruited.

TCRdb re-derived calls from the RT-PCR reads in MiXCR, one entry per CDR3 protein. The sample contains 530,000 or so distinct CDR3 sequences, roughly 15% of which appear only once. The length of the CDR3 is 16 residues. The trim removed 2 bases at V and 5 bases at J, leaving 8 bases unmatched. Germline V lookup: CDR1 DFQATT, CDR2 SNEGSKA (reference sequence). This clonotype was counted only a few times. Its cognate antigen is unknown. The sequences come from PBMCs from blood, collected 11 to 12 days after vaccination. The rearrangement links TRBV20-1 to TRBJ2-1, with 11 bases fitting TRBD2. The sequence was obtained from a man aged 45-60 years who received an inactivated influenza vaccine. The CDR3 bases are TGCAGTGCTAGATCGAGACTAGCGGGGATAAACAATGAGCAGTTCTTC. Translating it yields CSARSRLAGINNEQFF.